The table lists the clone carrying this T cell receptor beta chain with many counts. This entry comes from a study of early T cells in non-severe SARS-CoV-2 infection. Attachment of unique molecular identifiers to individual cDNA molecules was performed. TCRdb recomputed calls from the 5' RACE reads with MiXCR, one row per CDR3 protein. The sample contains 42,000 or so distinct CDR3 sequences, about 6% of which appear only once. This CDR3 spans 14 amino acids. From germline, CDR1 is GTSNPN and CDR2 SVGIG (reference sequence). Trimming pared 0 bases from V and 0 bases from J, leaving 6 bases between. The source was whole blood, collected at baseline. The clonotype was recovered from an adult who was a healthcare worker with PCR-confirmed SARS-CoV-2 infection or an uninfected control (not recorded which). The chain uses TRBV30 and TRBJ2-1; D is ambiguous. The DNA of the CDR3 is TGTGCCTGGAGTGTGTGGAGCTCCTACAATGAGCAGTTCTTC. It codes for CAWSVWSSYNEQFF.